These 8 T cell receptor beta chains share one sample of origin, sequenced in a study of blood T cell repertoires in COVID-19. Assay used: immunoSEQ multiplex PCR; TCRdb lists only in-frame clones, some missing. The data show roughly 380,000 clones, more than 70% seen once. Sequencing was performed on PBMCs or T cells enriched from blood (not recorded which). The receptors shown here come from a man aged 25-45 years who had recovered from COVID-19.

The chain carries TRBV4-2 and TRBJ2-1; the D is unclear. CDR1 is LGHNA, CDR2 YNFKEQ, per germline. This CDR3 is 13 amino acids long. Trimming removed 0 bases from V and 9 bases from J, with 9 bases in between. CDR3 nucleotides: TGTGCCAGCAGCCAAGAGCCTACGTCTGAGCAGTTCTTC. Translated: CASSQEPTSEQFF.

The chain couples TRBV7-6 to TRBJ2-7; 8 bases agree with TRBD1. Germline-derived CDR1 and CDR2 are SGHVS and FNYEAQ. V shed 4 bases and J 6 bases; nucleotides not matched to a gene: 11. The CDR3 runs to 15 residues. In DNA, the CDR3 is TGTGCCAGCAGCTCTGGACAGGGATTGAGTGGCGAGCAGTACTTC. Protein: CASSSGQGLSGEQYF.

This chain connects TRBV7-8 to TRBJ1-2; 8 bases are shared with TRBD1. This CDR3 is built from 16 residues. V shed 0 bases and J 4 bases; nucleotides not matched to a gene: 7. Germline assignment: CDR1 SGHVS and CDR2 FQNEAQ. CDR3 in amino acids: CASSLAIGTGLYGYTF. CDR3 coding DNA: TGTGCCAGCAGCTTAGCGATAGGGACAGGCCTCTATGGCTACACCTTC.

The V and J genes are TRBV2 and TRBJ2-2; D gene uncertain. Trimming took 5 bases from V and 1 from J, leaving 11 bases between them. Per the germline V gene, CDR1 is SNHLY and CDR2 is FYNNEI. This CDR3 contains 15 residues. The CDR3 nucleotides are TGTGCCAGCAGTAAGTGGCATCAGAACACCGGGGAGCTGTTTTTT. Translated, it gives CASSKWHQNTGELFF.

The rearrangement uses TRBV4-1 and TRBJ2-3; 13 bases are a match to TRBD2. The CDR3 runs 17 residues. The J segment lost 1 base and the V segment lost 2 bases, leaving 3 bases of the junction unmatched. Germline loops: CDR1 MGHRA, CDR2 YSYEKL. The CDR3 DNA sequence: TGCGCCAGCAGCCAATCGGGACTAGCGGGGCGCACAGATACGCAGTATTTT. This codes for CASSQSGLAGRTDTQYF.

The chain uses TRBV5-1 and TRBJ1-3, with D possibly TRBD1 on 6 matching bases. In germline, CDR1 is SGHRS, CDR2 YFSETQ. The V end lost 4 bases, the J end lost 4 bases, and 15 bases lay between the germline ends. This CDR3 comprises 15 residues. The CDR3 here is CASSPQQGPGNTIYF. As DNA, the CDR3 is TGCGCCAGCAGCCCCCAACAGGGACCCGGAAACACCATATATTTT.

J is TRBJ1-1 and V is TRBV11-2; no definite D call. The CDR3 is 14 residues long. CDR1 and CDR2 (germline): SGHAT, FQNNGV. The germline V and J ends were trimmed by 7 bases and 1 base, with 13 bases remaining between them. The CDR3 protein is CASTQFGQNTEAFF. The CDR3 nucleotides are TGTGCCAGCACCCAGTTTGGGCAGAACACTGAAGCTTTCTTT.

This clone was counted a single time. The CDR3 DNA reads as TGCGCCAGCAGCTCGTCCGGACAGGGGGTCGGTGTCTATGGCTACACCTTC. This encodes CASSSSGQGVGVYGYTF. The chain links TRBV5-1 to TRBJ1-2; 10 positions agree with TRBD1. Trimming at V came to 3 bases and at J to 4 bases, leaving 12 bases not matched to a gene. CDR1 is SGHRS, CDR2 YFSETQ, per germline. There are 17 residues in the CDR3.